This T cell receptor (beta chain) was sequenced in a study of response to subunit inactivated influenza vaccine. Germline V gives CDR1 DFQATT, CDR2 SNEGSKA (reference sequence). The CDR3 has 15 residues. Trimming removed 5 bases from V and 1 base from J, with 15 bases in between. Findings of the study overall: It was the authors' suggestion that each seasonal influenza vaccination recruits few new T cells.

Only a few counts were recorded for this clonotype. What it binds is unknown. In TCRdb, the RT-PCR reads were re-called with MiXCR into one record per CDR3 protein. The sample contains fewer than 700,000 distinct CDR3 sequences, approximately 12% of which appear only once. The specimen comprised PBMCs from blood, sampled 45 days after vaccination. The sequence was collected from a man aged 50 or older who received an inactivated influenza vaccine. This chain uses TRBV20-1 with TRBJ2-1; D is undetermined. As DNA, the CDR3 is TGCAGTGCTGGAACATTAGTCGTTTCCTACAATGAGCAGTTCTTC. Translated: CSAGTLVVSYNEQFF.